This TCR beta chain was found in a study of blood T cells in healthy people across ages. Overall study results and limits: The study could not conclusively compare naive and antigen-experienced cells, given its unsorted PBMCs.

A second about 7 to 12 cycle PCR used barcoded and J-beta primers. TCRdb analysed the 5' RACE reads with MiXCR anew, one entry per CDR3 protein. Among fewer than 800,000 distinct CDR3 sequences listed, around half were seen once. A few counts support this clonotype. What it binds is unknown. Each of the donors had around 9 milliliters of peripheral blood drawn into EDTA-treated Vacutainer tubes. Trimming cost V 6 bases and J 4 bases; bases outside gene matches: 5. Germline CDR1 DFQATT, CDR2 SNEGSKA (reference sequence). The CDR3 consists of 14 residues. The TCR was taken from a woman aged 55-70 years in good health. The J gene is TRBJ2-5, the V gene TRBV20-1, with TRBD2 matching 13 bases. The sample taken for sequencing was blood. As DNA, the CDR3 is TGCAGTGCACCCGGACTAGCGGGAGCAGAGACCCAGTACTTC. Its translation: CSAPGLAGAETQYF.